This T cell receptor (beta chain) was sequenced for a study of cytomegalovirus exposure and HLA in healthy donors. Overall study results and limits: Earlier findings revealed that most TCR beta V segments proved productive either about 87% or about 30% of the time.

Looked up from germline, CDR1 is MNHEY and CDR2 is SMNVEV (reference sequence). The ends were cut back, 4 bases at V and 0 bases at J, with 4 bases in the middle. The CDR3 has 12 amino acids. Use of 60 Vbeta and 13 Jbeta primers characterized the PCR. Sequencing was performed with immunoSEQ multiplex PCR; in TCRdb, only in-frame clones are kept and a portion is missing. The data show over 50,000 clones, about 89% seen once. In the case of this clone: What it binds is not known.

This chain links TRBV27 with TRBJ2-7; D is undetermined. This clonotype was sampled from a young man in good health and CMV-seropositive. Sequencing was carried out using PBMCs. As DNA, the CDR3 is TGTGCCAGCAGTTCGAGCTCCTACGAGCAGTACTTC. This translates into CASSSSSYEQYF.